The sample holds many counts of the clone carrying this T cell receptor beta chain. What it binds is not known. Bone marrow was sampled from every patient at the time of active disease. The data were taken from a study of read filtering for tumor transcriptome and immune sequencing. Turning to the study itself: After DNase treatment, RNA was made into whole-transcriptome libraries.

Molecular barcoded adaptors covering alpha/delta and beta/gamma chains were used on approximately 400 ng RNA. Each CDR3 protein gets one entry after TCRdb re-called the reads with MiXCR. This sample has 50,000 or so distinct CDR3 sequences, with roughly 19% found just once. Germline V gene data show CDR1 as DFQATT and CDR2 as SNEGSKA (reference sequence). V lost 3 bases to trimming and J lost 7 bases, with 22 bases between them. This CDR3 has 16 residues. Whole-study findings and limits: Approximately 87% of IR-seq clonotypes had a single read, yet these held roughly 3.3% of reads.

Sample: a population of CD138-negative cells sorted from bone marrow. The receptor's source is a donor at least 40 years old with multiple myeloma. The chain carries TRBV20-1 and TRBJ2-1; D is unclear. CDR3 region: CSASPPPPKALNEQFF. The DNA of the CDR3 is TGCAGTGCTAGCCCCCCCCCTCCTAAGGCCCTAAATGAGCAGTTCTTC.